This TCR beta chain was sequenced for a study of ipilimumab plus nivolumab after autologous stem cell transplantation. In the study overall: Both relapsed and primary refractory DLBCL were included.

The assay was immunoSEQ multiplex PCR, and TCRdb's table has in-frame clones only and misses some. The sample includes over 80,000 clones, 83% of them seen just once. Starting 14 to 28 days after autologous transplant, ipilimumab 1 mg/kg was given. Patients received nivolumab 3 mg/kg at weeks 1, 4, 7, 10, then fortnightly to week 26. This sequence originates from a male donor with diffuse large B-cell lymphoma. The sequenced sample was PBMCs, obtained in a trial of ipilimumab plus nivolumab as post-transplant consolidation.

This CDR3 is CASSQGQAGNEQFF. DNA of the CDR3: TGTGCCAGCAGCCAAGGGCAGGCGGGGAATGAGCAGTTCTTC. This chain joins TRBV4-2 and TRBJ2-1; TRBD2 might be the D (6 bases). This CDR3 has 14 residues. V was cut by 1 base and J by 7 bases, with 11 bases left in between. Germline loops: CDR1 LGHNA, CDR2 YNFKEQ.